This record covers a single T cell receptor (beta chain). The assay was immunoSEQ multiplex PCR, and TCRdb's table has in-frame clones only and misses some. The repertoire includes under 500,000 clones, roughly nine tenths of them detected once, and over 1.5% sits in the top ten. Trimming pared 3 bases from V and 8 bases from J, leaving 10 bases between. CDR3 length: 12 amino acids. Germline CDR1 is MNHEY and CDR2 is SMNVEV (reference sequence). The data were taken from a study of blood T cell repertoires in COVID-19. Study overall: Sites across the United States, Italy and Spain contributed samples from acute and convalescent COVID-19.

The sample comprised PBMCs or T cells enriched from blood (not recorded which). The sequence came from a woman under 30 with acute COVID-19. The chain combines TRBV27 with TRBJ1-1, with D perhaps matching TRBD1 (6 bases). CDR3 coding DNA: TGTGCCAGCAGTTTGCGGGGGCGCGAAGCTTTCTTT. Translation gives CASSLRGREAFF.